The present TCR beta chain was sequenced within a study of identical twins. A universal primer site was created by template switching, with the cDNA bearing unique molecular identifiers. Via MiXCR, TCRdb re-called the 5' RACE reads, giving one row per CDR3 protein. The sample consists of roughly 1.6 million distinct CDR3 sequences, about 30% of them appearing once. With regard to this clonotype: Its antigen is currently unknown.

All of the donors were Caucasians in good health. There are 15 residues in the CDR3. Germline loops: CDR1 LGHNT, CDR2 FRNRAP. The junction had 4 bases not matched to a gene; V was cut back by 2 bases and J by 5 bases. Findings of the study overall: Some out-of-frame alpha sequences were shared by twins, and these showed excess low generation probability.

Sequencing was carried out using cord blood. The TCR was taken from a newborn girl in good health. The rearrangement joins TRBV12-5 to TRBJ2-3; 10 positions agree with TRBD2. CDR3 loop: CASGLTLAGVDTQYF. The CDR3 DNA reads as TGTGCTAGTGGTTTGACGCTAGCGGGAGTAGATACGCAGTATTTT.